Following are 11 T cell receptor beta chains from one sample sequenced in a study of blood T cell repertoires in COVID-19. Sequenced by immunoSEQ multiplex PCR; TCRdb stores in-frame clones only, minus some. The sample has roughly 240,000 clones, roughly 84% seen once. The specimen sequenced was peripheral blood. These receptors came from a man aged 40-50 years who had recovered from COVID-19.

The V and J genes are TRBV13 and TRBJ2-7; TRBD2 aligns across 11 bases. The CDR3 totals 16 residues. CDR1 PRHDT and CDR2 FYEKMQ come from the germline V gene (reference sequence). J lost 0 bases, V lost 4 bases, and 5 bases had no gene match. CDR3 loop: CASSSRLAGISYEQYF. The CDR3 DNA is TGTGCCAGCAGCTCCAGACTAGCGGGGATCTCCTACGAGCAGTACTTC.

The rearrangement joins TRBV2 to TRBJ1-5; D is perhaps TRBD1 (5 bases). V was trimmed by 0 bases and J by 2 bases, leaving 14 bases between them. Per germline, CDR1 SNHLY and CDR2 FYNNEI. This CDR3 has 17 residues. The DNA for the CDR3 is TGTGCCAGCAGTGAAGCGATGGGGGGTGGAGGCAATCAGCCCCAGCATTTT. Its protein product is CASSEAMGGGGNQPQHF.

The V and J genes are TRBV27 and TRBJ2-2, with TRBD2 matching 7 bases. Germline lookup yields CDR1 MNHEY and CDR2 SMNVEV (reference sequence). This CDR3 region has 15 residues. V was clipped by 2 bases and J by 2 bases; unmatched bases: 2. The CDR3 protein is CASSLGDYNTGELFF. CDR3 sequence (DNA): TGTGCCAGCAGTTTAGGGGACTACAACACCGGGGAGCTGTTTTTT.

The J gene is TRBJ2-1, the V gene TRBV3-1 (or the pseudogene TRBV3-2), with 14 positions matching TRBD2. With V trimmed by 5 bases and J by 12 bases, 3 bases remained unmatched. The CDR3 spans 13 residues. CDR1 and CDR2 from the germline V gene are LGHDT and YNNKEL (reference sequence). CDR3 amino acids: CASSGGLAGGQFF. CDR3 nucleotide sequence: TGTGCCAGCAGCGGCGGACTAGCGGGAGGGCAGTTCTTC.

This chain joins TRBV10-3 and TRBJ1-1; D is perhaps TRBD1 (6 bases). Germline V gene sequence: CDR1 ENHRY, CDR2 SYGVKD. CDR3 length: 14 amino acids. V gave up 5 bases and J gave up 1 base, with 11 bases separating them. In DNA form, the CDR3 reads TGTGCCATCAGTCTACAGGGCGAGAACACTGAAGCTTTCTTT. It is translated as CAISLQGENTEAFF.

The CDR3 nucleotides read TGTGCCAGCAGCCGAAGGAGGGGTAGACCGGATGGCTACACCTTC. Protein sequence: CASSRRRGRPDGYTF. V gene TRBV7-8 combines with J gene TRBJ1-2; D is perhaps TRBD1 (5 bases). The CDR3 spans 15 residues. The germline gives CDR1 SGHVS, CDR2 FQNEAQ. V lost 5 bases to trimming and J lost 6 bases, with 19 bases between them.

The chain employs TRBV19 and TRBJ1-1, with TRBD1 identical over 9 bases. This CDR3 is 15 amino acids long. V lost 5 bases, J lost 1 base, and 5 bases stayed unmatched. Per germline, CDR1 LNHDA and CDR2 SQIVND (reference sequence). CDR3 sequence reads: CASSPWDRANTEAFF. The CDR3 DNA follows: TGTGCCAGTAGTCCTTGGGACAGGGCGAACACTGAAGCTTTCTTT.

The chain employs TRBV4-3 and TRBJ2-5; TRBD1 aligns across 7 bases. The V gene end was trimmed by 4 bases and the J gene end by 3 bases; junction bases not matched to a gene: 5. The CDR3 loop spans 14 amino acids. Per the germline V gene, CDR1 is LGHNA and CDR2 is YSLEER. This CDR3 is CASSPGTAEETQYF. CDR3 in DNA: TGCGCCAGCAGCCCGGGGACAGCCGAAGAGACCCAGTACTTC.

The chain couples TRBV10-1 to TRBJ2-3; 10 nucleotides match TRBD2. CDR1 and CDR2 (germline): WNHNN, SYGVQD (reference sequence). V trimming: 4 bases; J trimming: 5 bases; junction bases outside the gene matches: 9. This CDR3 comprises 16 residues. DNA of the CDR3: TGCGCCAGCAGTGCTCCAGCCGGACTAGCGGTAGATACGCAGTATTTT. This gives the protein CASSAPAGLAVDTQYF.

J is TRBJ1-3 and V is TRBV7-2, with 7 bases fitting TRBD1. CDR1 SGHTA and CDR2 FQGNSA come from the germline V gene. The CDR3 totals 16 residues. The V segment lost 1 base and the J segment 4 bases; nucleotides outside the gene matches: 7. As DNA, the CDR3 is TGTGCCAGCAGCTTAGTAAGGGGGCGCGACGGAAACACCATATATTTT. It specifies CASSLVRGRDGNTIYF.

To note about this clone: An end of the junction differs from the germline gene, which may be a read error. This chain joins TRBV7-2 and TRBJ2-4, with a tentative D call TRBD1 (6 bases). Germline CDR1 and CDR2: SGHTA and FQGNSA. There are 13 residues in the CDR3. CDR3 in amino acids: CASSSGARNIQYF. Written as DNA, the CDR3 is TGTGCCAGCAGCTCAGGGGCCAGAAACATTCAGTACTTC.